What follows are 4 T cell receptor beta chains derived from one specimen sequenced in a study of cytomegalovirus exposure and HLA in healthy donors. Clones were read by immunoSEQ multiplex PCR, and TCRdb kept only the in-frame ones, dropping some. The sample contains about 330,000 clones, about nine tenths of which appear only once. The specimen was PBMCs. The receptors here all came from a woman aged 18-35 years in good health and CMV-seronegative.

In this sample, this clone turned up once. The gene calls are TRBV5-1 and TRBJ1-4, with TRBD1 matching 7 bases. Germline trimming cut 4 bases from V and 4 bases from J; bases unmatched to any gene: 7. This CDR3 has 15 residues. Germline V gene lookup returns CDR1 SGHRS and CDR2 YFSETQ. CDR3 residues: CASSQGQANNEKLFF. As DNA, the CDR3 is TGCGCCAGCAGCCAAGGACAGGCAAATAATGAAAAACTGTTTTTT.

The chain couples TRBV5-1 to TRBJ2-1; 11 bases fit TRBD2. Trimming cost V 4 bases and J 0 bases; bases outside gene matches: 6. The germline CDR1 and CDR2 sequences are SGHRS and YFSETQ. The CDR3 length is 17 residues. The CDR3 protein is CASSPLGLADSYNEQFF. As DNA, the CDR3 is TGCGCCAGCAGCCCCCTGGGACTAGCGGACTCCTACAATGAGCAGTTCTTC.

This clone was seen many times. V is TRBV28 and J is TRBJ2-1, with 8 bases fitting TRBD2. The CDR3 is 14 amino acids. Germline assignment: CDR1 MDHEN and CDR2 SYDVKM. J lost 8 bases, V lost 7 bases, and 10 bases had no gene match. CDR3 DNA sequence: TGTGCCAGCACCACCAGGACTAGCTTCCATGAGCAGTTCTTC. It codes for CASTTRTSFHEQFF.

This clone was counted many times. This chain connects TRBV4-2 to TRBJ1-5, with D possibly TRBD1 on 6 matching bases. The CDR3 extends over 15 amino acids. The V and J ends lost 3 bases and 4 bases respectively, with 13 bases between them. Germline V gene sequence: CDR1 LGHNA, CDR2 YNFKEQ. CDR3 protein: CASSHETGQNQPQHF. DNA for the CDR3: TGTGCCAGCAGCCATGAAACAGGGCAGAATCAGCCCCAGCATTTT.